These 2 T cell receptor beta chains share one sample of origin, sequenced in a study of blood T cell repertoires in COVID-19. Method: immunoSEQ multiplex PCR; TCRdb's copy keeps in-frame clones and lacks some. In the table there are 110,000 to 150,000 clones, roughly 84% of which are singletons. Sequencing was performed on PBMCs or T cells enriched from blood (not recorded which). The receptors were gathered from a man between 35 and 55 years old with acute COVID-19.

CDR3 in DNA: TGTGCCAGCAGCCAGACAGGTGATAATCAGCCCCAGCATTTT. Protein product: CASSQTGDNQPQHF. The chain employs TRBV11-2 and TRBJ1-5; perhaps TRBD1 as D (6 bases). This CDR3 is 14 amino acids long. Trimming took off 5 bases at V and 4 bases at J, with 12 bases between the two ends. The germline V gene has CDR1 SGHAT and CDR2 FQNNGV. Filled out from reference TRBV11-2 and TRBJ1-5, the complete variable domain reads EAGVAQSPRYKIIEKRQSVAFWCNPISGHATLYWYQQILGQGPKLLIQFQNNGVVDDSQLPKDRFSAERLKGVDSTLKIQPAKLEDSAVYLCASSQTGDNQPQHFGDGTRLSIL.

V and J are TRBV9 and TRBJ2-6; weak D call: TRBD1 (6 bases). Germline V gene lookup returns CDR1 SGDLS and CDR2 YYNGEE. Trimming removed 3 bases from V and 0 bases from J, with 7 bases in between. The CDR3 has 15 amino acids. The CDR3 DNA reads TGTGCCAGCAGCGGGACAGTCTCTGGGGCCAACGTCCTGACTTTC. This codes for CASSGTVSGANVLTF.